This T cell receptor beta chain stems from a study of T cell responses to AZD1222 COVID-19 vaccine. Study-level points and caveats: There were vaccine-associated CD4 TCRs across spike, dominant at 160-218 and 743-854. Reportedly, close to half of spike-specific TCRs are directed against unmutated variant regions.

V lost 3 bases, J lost 1 base, and 24 bases lay in between. Germline CDR1 MNHNS, CDR2 SASEGT. This CDR3 region has 19 residues. On this clone: Its antigen is undetermined.

Clones were read by immunoSEQ multiplex PCR, and TCRdb kept only the in-frame ones, dropping some. The table records about 120,000 clones, roughly nine tenths of them present only once. V and J are TRBV6-1 and TRBJ2-5; unclear D gene. This clonotype originated in an adult who received the AZD1222 COVID-19 vaccine. The starting material was peripheral blood, obtained 28 days after the second AZD1222 dose. The CDR3 reads CASSEVLGSNSKIQETQYF. The CDR3 region has the DNA TGTGCCAGCAGTGAGGTCTTGGGATCCAACAGCAAAATCCAAGAGACCCAGTACTTC.